This T cell receptor (beta chain) originates from a study of breast tumors, draining lymph nodes, adjacent tissues. General study points: Luminal-like breast cancer showed significantly higher tumor–nontumor repertoire similarity than basal-like. Tumors had less TCR diversity than lymph nodes, more than nontumor tissue. The lymph node origin of tumor T cells was framed as consistent with a hypothesis, not demonstrated.

TCRdb ran MiXCR on the multiplex PCR reads and lists one entry per CDR3 protein. The table has over 200,000 distinct CDR3 sequences, under 40% seen once; the top ten hold about 3.3%. This clonotype appeared many times. Its antigen is unknown. CDR3 length: 14 amino acids. V dropped 2 bases and J dropped 1; count of bases not matched to a gene: 4. Germline values: CDR1 DFQATT, CDR2 SNEGSKA (reference sequence). Breast cancer patients provided tissue from their axillary draining lymph nodes. The TCR sequence derives from a female donor with breast cancer. Some clones in this sample may be carry-over from other donors' samples. The sequenced sample consisted of axillary lymph node tissue. The chain couples TRBV20-1 to TRBJ2-5; 7 nucleotides agree with TRBD1. The CDR3 DNA reads TGCAGTGCTAGACCCGGGACAGTCCAAGAGACCCAGTACTTC. Protein: CSARPGTVQETQYF.